Below, 10 T cell receptor beta chains from the same sample are listed, as sequenced in a study of human T cells and chemical hapten exposure. Before extraction, the whole blood was not fractionated, and total RNA was taken from it. Unique molecular identifiers were affixed to discrete cDNA molecules within the library. Via MiXCR, TCRdb re-called the reads, giving one row per CDR3 protein. The data hold roughly 120,000 distinct CDR3 sequences, with approximately 9.3% observed a single time. The sample comprised whole blood. Receptor source: a human donor in good health. Some clones in this sample may be carry-over from other donors' samples.

This clonotype was recorded at least ten times. The chain recombines TRBV6-5 with TRBJ1-5, with no clear D. V was pared by 5 bases and J by 6 bases, with 23 bases between. CDR3 length: 17 amino acids. CDR1 MNHEY and CDR2 SVGAGI come from the germline V gene. CDR3 loop: CASSPGIVTPASQPQHF. DNA of the CDR3: TGTGCCAGCAGTCCCGGTATTGTCACCCCAGCAAGTCAGCCCCAGCATTTT.

This clonotype has a handful of counts. The CDR3 nucleotides are TGCGCCAGCAGCTTGGTTCCCCCGGAAACTAATGAAAAACTGTTTTTT. It is translated as CASSLVPPETNEKLFF. This chain links TRBV5-1 with TRBJ1-4; D gene unclear. This CDR3 has 16 amino acids. V was shortened by 0 bases and J by 1 base, with 10 bases between the two germline ends. Germline V gives CDR1 SGHRS, CDR2 YFSETQ.

The genes are TRBV2 and TRBJ2-1, with 15 bases lining up with TRBD2. CDR3 length equals 18 residues. The V and J ends lost 7 bases and 3 bases, in that order; junction bases with no gene match: 10. In germline, CDR1 is SNHLY, CDR2 FYNNEI. In DNA, the CDR3 is TGTGCCAGCAAGAACTGGGGACTAGCGGGGGGAAACTACAATGAGCAGTTCTTC. It encodes CASKNWGLAGGNYNEQFF. The variable domain in full, with the rest retrieved from reference TRBV2 and TRBJ2-1, is EPEVTQTPSHQVTQMGQEVILRCVPISNHLYFYWYRQILGQKVEFLVSFYNNEISEKSEIFDDQFSVERPDGSNFTLKIRSTKLEDSAMYFCASKNWGLAGGNYNEQFFGPGTRLTVL.

In this sample, this clonotype turned up many times. The chain uses TRBV12-3 or TRBV12-4 and TRBJ1-1, with a possible D match to TRBD1 (6 bases). The CDR3 loop spans 13 amino acids. V gave up 4 bases and J gave up 2 bases, with 8 bases separating them. CDR3 sequence: CASSSQGNTEAFF. The CDR3 DNA follows: TGTGCCAGCAGTTCACAGGGAAACACTGAAGCTTTCTTT.

This chain uses TRBV28 with TRBJ2-5; perhaps TRBD1 as D (5 bases). The CDR3 is 15 residues long. V dropped 8 bases and J dropped 2 bases, with 18 bases sitting between them. Per germline, CDR1 MDHEN and CDR2 SYDVKM. In DNA form, the CDR3 reads TGTGCCAGCCAGTATGCAGGGTCGTTACAAGAGACCCAGTACTTC. Translating gives CASQYAGSLQETQYF. The full variable domain, rest sourced from reference TRBV28 and TRBJ2-5, is DVKVTQSSRYLVKRTGEKVFLECVQDMDHENMFWYRQDPGLGLRLIYFSYDVKMKEKGDIPEGYSVSREKKERFSLILESASTNQTSMYLCASQYAGSLQETQYFGPGTRLLVL.

This clonotype has at least ten counts. This chain uses TRBV6-5 with TRBJ1-3; D gene uncertain. CDR3 length equals 16 residues. Germline lookup yields CDR1 MNHEY and CDR2 SVGAGI. V lost 2 bases, J lost 0 bases, and 11 bases lay in between. Here the CDR3 DNA reads TGTGCCAGCAGTTACACGGAGCTCCTCTCTGGAAACACCATATATTTT. Translated: CASSYTELLSGNTIYF.

This clonotype was seen more than once but under ten times. The chain recombines TRBV20-1 with TRBJ2-5; 13 positions agree with TRBD2. This CDR3 contains 14 residues. Germline V CDR1 and CDR2: DFQATT, SNEGSKA (reference sequence). The J segment lost 2 bases and the V segment lost 6 bases, leaving 3 bases of the junction unmatched. CDR3 nucleotides: TGCAGTGCGCGGACTAGCGGGAGACAAGAGACCCAGTACTTC. Translated: CSARTSGRQETQYF.

CDR3 region: CAWSGGDTQYF. In nucleotides, the CDR3 is TGTGCCTGGAGTGGCGGAGATACGCAGTATTTT. This sequence joins TRBV30 and TRBJ2-3; D not resolved. Trimming shortened V by 1 base and J by 5 bases, and 4 bases separated the two germline ends. This CDR3 spans 11 amino acids. Per germline, CDR1 GTSNPN and CDR2 SVGIG (reference sequence).

V is TRBV5-4 and J is TRBJ1-6; D gene unclear. V shed 4 bases and J shed 8 bases, with 16 bases lying between them. Per the germline V gene, CDR1 is SGHNT and CDR2 is YYREEE (reference sequence). The CDR3 loop spans 15 amino acids. Written as DNA, the CDR3 is TGTGCCAGCAGCCCCCCCCCGGGCGGGGATTCACCCCTCCACTTT. Its protein product is CASSPPPGGDSPLHF.

This clonotype has a count of ten or more. CDR3 amino acids: CSAQGQENTEAFF. CDR3 sequence (DNA): TGCAGTGCCCAGGGACAGGAGAACACTGAAGCTTTCTTT. V is TRBV20-1 and J is TRBJ1-1; 8 nucleotides align to TRBD1. V lost 6 bases, J lost 1 base, and 4 bases stayed unmatched. Germline CDR1 reads DFQATT; CDR2 reads SNEGSKA (reference sequence). The CDR3 has 13 amino acids.